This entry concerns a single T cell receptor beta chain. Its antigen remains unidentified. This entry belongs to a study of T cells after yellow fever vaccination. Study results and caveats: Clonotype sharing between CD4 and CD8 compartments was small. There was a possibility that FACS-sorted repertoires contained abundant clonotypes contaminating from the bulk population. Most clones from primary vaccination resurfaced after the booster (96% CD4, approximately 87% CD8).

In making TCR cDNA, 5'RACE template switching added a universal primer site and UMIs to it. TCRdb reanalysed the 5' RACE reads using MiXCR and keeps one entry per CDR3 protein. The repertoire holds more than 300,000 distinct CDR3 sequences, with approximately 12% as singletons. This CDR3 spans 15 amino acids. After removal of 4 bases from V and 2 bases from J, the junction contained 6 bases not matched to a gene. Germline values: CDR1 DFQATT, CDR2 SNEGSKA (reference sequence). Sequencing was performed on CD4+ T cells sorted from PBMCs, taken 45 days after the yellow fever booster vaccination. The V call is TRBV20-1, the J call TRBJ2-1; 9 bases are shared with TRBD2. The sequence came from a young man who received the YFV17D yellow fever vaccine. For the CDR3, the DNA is TGCAGTGCTATAGGCGTAGCGGGGGCCTACAATGAGCAGTTCTTC. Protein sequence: CSAIGVAGAYNEQFF.